This T cell receptor beta chain came from a study of cytomegalovirus exposure and HLA in healthy donors. At the level of the study: An early release of data contained approximately 80 million unique TCRs, which came from HLA-typed donors.

Study-level results: Prior analysis indicated that the majority of TCR beta V segments exhibited productivity approximately 87% or approximately 30% of the time.

As to this clone: Its antigen remains unknown.

The PCR had 60 Vbeta and 13 Jbeta primers. TCRdb's copy holds only in-frame clones and misses some; the assay was immunoSEQ multiplex PCR. Of 150,000 to 190,000 clones detected, 70% to 85% appear once; the ten largest clones hold under 8%. From germline, CDR1 is MNHEY and CDR2 SMNVEV (reference sequence). The V segment lost 4 bases and the J segment 3 bases; nucleotides outside the gene matches: 14. The CDR3 sequence is 18 residues long. The chain employs TRBV27 and TRBJ2-2; TRBD2 matches at 7 bases. This receptor was obtained from a woman between 45 and 60 years old in good health and CMV-seropositive. The sequenced material came from PBMCs. CDR3 in amino acids: CASSSPPGLDRDTGELFF. CDR3 DNA sequence: TGTGCCAGCAGTTCACCACCCGGACTAGATCGTGACACCGGGGAGCTGTTTTTT.